The clone carrying this T cell receptor beta chain was detected only a few times. The antigen remains unidentified. The data are from a study of beta chain features in type 1 diabetes. About the study: All of the samples together had more than 95 million sorted cells examined.

V lost 3 bases and J lost 6, with 10 bases in between. Germline V gives CDR1 MNHEY, CDR2 SMNVEV (reference sequence). The CDR3 extends over 13 amino acids. Study-wide findings and caveats: Shorter TCRB CDR3s, moderately but significantly so, were found in Type 1 diabetes patients in all four CD4+ subsets. These data did not resolve whether HLA type affects TCRB rearrangement.

Central memory, naive, regulatory and stem cell-like memory CD4+ cells were sorted by CD45RO/CCR7/CD25/CD127/CD95/CD27. Sorting produced populations that all topped 95% purity. Isolated RNA was reverse transcribed in full, so expressed TCRB transcripts were sequenced. Here immunoSEQ multiplex PCR was the method, and the copy in TCRdb shows in-frame clones only, minus some. The sample has about 340,000 clones, approximately 10% seen once. The chain links TRBV27 to TRBJ2-3; perhaps TRBD1 as D (6 bases). Sequenced: central memory CD4+ T cells from blood. The TCR comes from a man aged 30-40 years with type 1 diabetes. CDR3 protein: CASSLLRGDTQYF. The CDR3 nucleotides are TGTGCCAGCAGTTTGCTTAGGGGGGATACGCAGTATTTT.